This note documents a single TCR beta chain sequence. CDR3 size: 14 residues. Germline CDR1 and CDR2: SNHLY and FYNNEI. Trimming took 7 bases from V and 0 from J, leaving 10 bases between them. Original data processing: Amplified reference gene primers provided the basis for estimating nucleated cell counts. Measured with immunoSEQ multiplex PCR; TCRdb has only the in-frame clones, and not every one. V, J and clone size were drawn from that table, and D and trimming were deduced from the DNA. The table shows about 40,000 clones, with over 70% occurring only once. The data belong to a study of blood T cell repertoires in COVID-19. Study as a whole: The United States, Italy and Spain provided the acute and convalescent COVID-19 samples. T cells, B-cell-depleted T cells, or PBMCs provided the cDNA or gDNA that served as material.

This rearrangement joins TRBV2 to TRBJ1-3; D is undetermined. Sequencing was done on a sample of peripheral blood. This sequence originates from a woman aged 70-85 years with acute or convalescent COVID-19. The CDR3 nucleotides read TGTGCCAGCATAGCGGGGAGCTCTGGAAACACCATATATTTT. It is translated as CASIAGSSGNTIYF.